Presented here are 31 T cell receptor beta chains from one specimen sequenced in a study of circulating and synovial CD4+ cells in juvenile arthritis. Clones were sequenced by immunoSEQ multiplex PCR, and TCRdb holds only the in-frame ones, with some missing. Found here are approximately 2,000 clones, roughly nine tenths of them singletons; the top ten hold more than 1.5%. The sequenced material came from HLA-DR+ CD4+ T cells from blood. The subset: circulating pathogenic-like lymphocytes, sorted as HLA-DR+CD14-CD3+CD4+CD25low/- blood T cells. Receptor source: a human donor with juvenile idiopathic arthritis.

As DNA, the CDR3 is TGTGCCAGCAGCTTGGAACCGGGATCGAACACTGAAGCTTTCTTT. Its translation: CASSLEPGSNTEAFF. V usage is TRBV11-2 and J usage is TRBJ1-1; D is unclear. CDR3 length: 15 residues. Trimming stripped 3 bases from V and 1 base from J, with 12 bases between. Germline V gene lookup returns CDR1 SGHAT and CDR2 FQNNGV.

The V gene is TRBV6-5, the J gene TRBJ2-3, with 7 bases matching TRBD2. Germline V gives CDR1 MNHEY, CDR2 SVGAGI. Trimming took 8 bases from V and 4 from J; bases not matched to a gene: 12. The CDR3 length is 15 residues. The CDR3 region has the DNA TGTGCCAGCGATAGGGAGGGATTCATCTCAGATACGCAGTATTTT. This encodes CASDREGFISDTQYF.

With regard to this clone: A read error may produce the germline difference seen at one junction end. Other DNA sequences in this sample translate to the same CDR3. This chain uses TRBV28 with TRBJ1-6, with D tentatively TRBD1 (6 bases). The length of the CDR3 is 16 residues. Germline CDR1 and CDR2: MDHEN and SYDVKM. The CDR3 sequence: CASSRGQKGYNSPLHF. The CDR3 DNA follows: TGTGCCAGCAGCCGTGGACAGAAAGGCTATAATTCCCCCCTCCACTTT.

This clone was recorded once. J is TRBJ2-1 and V is TRBV19; D might be TRBD2 (5 bases). The germline V and J ends were trimmed by 6 bases and 4 bases, with 7 bases remaining between them. Germline V gene data show CDR1 as LNHDA and CDR2 as SQIVND (reference sequence). CDR3 length: 12 amino acids. CDR3 nucleotide sequence: TGTGCCAGTAGAGCGGATTACAATGAGCAGTTCTTC. It translates to CASRADYNEQFF.

V and J are TRBV4-1 and TRBJ2-3, with D perhaps TRBD2 (6 bases). This CDR3 has 14 residues. Trimming took off 3 bases at V and 3 bases at J, with 10 bases between the two ends. Germline lookup yields CDR1 MGHRA and CDR2 YSYEKL. The CDR3 reads CASSHQGGTDTQYF. As DNA, the CDR3 is TGCGCCAGCAGCCACCAGGGAGGTACAGATACGCAGTATTTT.

The V and J genes are TRBV27 and TRBJ1-5; maybe TRBD1 (6 bases). V lost 1 base and J 5 bases, leaving 15 bases between the germline ends. This CDR3 has 16 residues. Germline V CDR1 and CDR2: MNHEY, SMNVEV (reference sequence). The CDR3 bases are TGTGCCAGCAGTTTATTGGGGGCAGGGAGGGATCAGCCCCAGCATTTT. Its translation: CASSLLGAGRDQPQHF.

The rearrangement joins TRBV13 to TRBJ2-6; D may be TRBD2 (6 bases). The CDR3 covers 20 residues. Per germline, CDR1 PRHDT and CDR2 FYEKMQ (reference sequence). V was shortened by 1 base and J by 0 bases, with 19 bases between the two germline ends. CDR3 sequence: CASSLALRGTTRSGANVLTF. CDR3 sequence (DNA): TGTGCCAGCAGCTTAGCTCTCCGGGGGACGACCCGCTCTGGGGCCAACGTCCTGACTTTC.

V and J are TRBV30 and TRBJ1-5; 7 nucleotides match TRBD1. CDR1 is GTSNPN and CDR2 is SVGIG in the germline V gene (reference sequence). The CDR3 sequence is 16 residues long. The J segment lost 1 base and the V segment lost 2 bases, leaving 8 bases of the junction unmatched. The CDR3 loop reads CAWSTLMTGSNQPQHF. CDR3 bases: TGTGCCTGGAGTACCTTAATGACAGGGAGCAATCAGCCCCAGCATTTT.

This rearrangement joins TRBV7-8 to TRBJ2-7; 11 bases are a match to TRBD2. V was pared by 4 bases and J by 3 bases, with 5 bases of the junction left unmatched. CDR3 length equals 15 residues. Germline CDR1 SGHVS, CDR2 FQNEAQ. Here the CDR3 reads CASSSASGGYYEQYF. The CDR3 region has the DNA TGTGCCAGCAGCTCCGCTAGCGGGGGGTACTACGAGCAGTACTTC.

V and J are TRBV27 and TRBJ1-5; tentatively, D is TRBD1 (6 bases). Between the trimmed V and J ends, which lost 6 bases and 5 bases, there was a span of 17 bases. The CDR3 has 15 amino acids. Germline CDR1 is MNHEY and CDR2 is SMNVEV (reference sequence). CDR3 nucleotides: TGTGCCAGCAGGGAGGCCCAGGGGACGGATCAGCCCCAGCATTTT. It is translated as CASREAQGTDQPQHF.

This clone occurred once. This chain joins TRBV11-1 and TRBJ2-5; maybe TRBD1 (5 bases). The CDR3 covers 14 residues. Trimming stripped 5 bases from V and 5 bases from J, with 15 bases between. CDR1 and CDR2 (germline): SGHAT, FQDESV (reference sequence). In DNA form, the CDR3 reads TGTGCCAGCAGCGTGACAGTAGGCCCGGAGACCCAGTACTTC. It encodes CASSVTVGPETQYF.

The gene calls are TRBV7-9 and TRBJ1-2, with D maybe TRBD1 (5 bases). Between the trimmed V and J ends, which lost 5 bases and 0 bases, there was a span of 16 bases. In germline, CDR1 is SEHNR, CDR2 FQNEAQ (reference sequence). This CDR3 comprises 16 residues. The CDR3 DNA is TGTGCCAGCAGCCCAGGTGCGGGGGTTCCTAACTATGGCTACACCTTC. This encodes CASSPGAGVPNYGYTF.

The V and J genes are TRBV7-9 and TRBJ2-1; TRBD2 aligns across 7 bases. Per germline, CDR1 SEHNR and CDR2 FQNEAQ (reference sequence). The ends lost 5 bases at V and 12 bases at J; junction bases unmatched: 25. The CDR3 runs to 18 residues. The DNA for the CDR3 is TGTGCCAGCAGCCTCTCCTTCCGGACTAGTTCCCCTGGGTTCGGGCAGTTCTTC. It specifies CASSLSFRTSSPGFGQFF.

The genes are TRBV5-4 and TRBJ2-7; the match to TRBD2 covers 7 bases. This CDR3 region has 13 residues. The V gene end was trimmed by 4 bases and the J gene end by 5 bases; junction bases not matched to a gene: 6. Looked up from germline, CDR1 is SGHNT and CDR2 is YYREEE (reference sequence). In DNA, the CDR3 is TGTGCCAGCAGCCGCGGGAGAGTGGACGAGCAGTACTTC. Residues: CASSRGRVDEQYF.

V gene TRBV5-1 combines with J gene TRBJ1-5, with 10 bases identical to TRBD1. Per germline, CDR1 SGHRS and CDR2 YFSETQ. The CDR3 totals 18 residues. Trimming removed 9 bases from V and 4 bases from J; junction bases left unmatched: 19. The CDR3 spells CAIPGDRWDRGKNQPQHF. The CDR3 nucleotides are TGCGCCATCCCCGGGGACCGATGGGACAGGGGAAAAAATCAGCCCCAGCATTTT. Based on the CDR3 plus reference TRBV5-1 and TRBJ1-5, the full variable domain is KAGVTQTPRYLIKTRGQQVTLSCSPISGHRSVSWYQQTPGQGLQFLFEYFSETQRNKGNFPGRFSGRQFSNSRSEMNVSTLELGDSALYLCAIPGDRWDRGKNQPQHFGDGTRLSIL.

This chain links TRBV7-9 with TRBJ2-5; D is unresolved. The germline V gene encodes CDR1 SEHNR and CDR2 FQNEAQ (reference sequence). V was pared by 2 bases and J by 4 bases, with 8 bases between. CDR3 length equals 13 residues. CDR3 nucleotides: TGTGCCAGCAGCTTAAGCTTCGTAGAGACCCAGTACTTC. It specifies CASSLSFVETQYF.

The V and J genes are TRBV4-1 and TRBJ2-7, with a tentative D call TRBD1 (5 bases). Germline values: CDR1 MGHRA, CDR2 YSYEKL. Deletions cut 0 bases from V and 6 bases from J, with 15 bases between. This CDR3 has 15 amino acids. CDR3 sequence reads: CASSQEKGRGGEQYF. DNA for the CDR3: TGCGCCAGCAGCCAAGAGAAGGGGCGCGGTGGCGAGCAGTACTTC.

The chain has TRBV7-2 and TRBJ2-7; 8 bases line up with TRBD2. Germline-derived CDR1 and CDR2 are SGHTA and FQGNSA. J lost 2 bases, V lost 3 bases, and 15 bases had no gene match. This CDR3 has 18 residues. The CDR3 protein is CASSLRYGISGKAYEQYF. CDR3 in DNA: TGTGCCAGCAGCTTGCGATATGGGATTAGCGGGAAAGCCTACGAGCAGTACTTC.

The CDR3 sequence: CSARDTGLFHF. The CDR3 DNA follows: TGCAGTGCTAGAGATACAGGATTGTTTCACTTT. The chain employs TRBV20-1 and TRBJ1-6; possible D gene TRBD1, 5 bases. CDR3 length: 11 residues. Germline V gene data show CDR1 as DFQATT and CDR2 as SNEGSKA (reference sequence). V lost 0 bases and J 19 bases, leaving 13 bases between the germline ends.

This chain connects TRBV6-5 to TRBJ2-7, with a weak D call TRBD2 (6 bases). Germline V gene lookup returns CDR1 MNHEY and CDR2 SVGAGI. Trimming took 7 bases from V and 5 from J, leaving 18 bases between them. The CDR3 extends over 14 amino acids. CDR3 bases: TGTGCCAGCACCCTCACCGCGGGAATCCACGAGCAGTACTTC. As protein: CASTLTAGIHEQYF.

This chain uses TRBV28 with TRBJ1-1; no clear D. V was trimmed by 2 bases and J by 0 bases, leaving 7 bases between them. The germline V gene encodes CDR1 MDHEN and CDR2 SYDVKM. The CDR3 has 14 residues. The CDR3 spells CASSLVPVNTEAFF. CDR3 coding DNA: TGTGCCAGCAGTTTAGTCCCGGTGAACACTGAAGCTTTCTTT.

The chain uses TRBV5-4 and TRBJ2-3, with D unresolved. CDR1 is SGHNT and CDR2 is YYREEE in the germline V gene (reference sequence). This CDR3 comprises 14 residues. Trimming removed 3 bases at V and 5 bases at J, with 13 bases between. CDR3 residues: CASSSFSERDTQYF. In DNA, the CDR3 is TGTGCCAGCAGCTCGTTCTCGGAGCGAGATACGCAGTATTTT.

The chain combines TRBV7-2 with TRBJ2-3; 9 bases match TRBD2. CDR3 length: 17 residues. Looked up from germline, CDR1 is SGHTA and CDR2 is FQGNSA. The V gene end was trimmed by 3 bases and the J gene end by 4 bases; junction bases not matched to a gene: 11. The CDR3, as DNA: TGTGCCAGCAGCTTTTTGCGGGGGGGGGCAACGGCAGATACGCAGTATTTT. Its protein product is CASSFLRGGATADTQYF.

This chain joins TRBV11-2 and TRBJ2-5; possible D gene TRBD2, 6 bases. Germline V gives CDR1 SGHAT, CDR2 FQNNGV. The germline V and J ends were trimmed by 2 bases and 4 bases, with 11 bases remaining between them. CDR3 size: 14 residues. CDR3 amino acids: CASSLIAAVETQYF. The CDR3, as DNA: TGTGCCAGCAGCTTAATAGCGGCTGTAGAGACCCAGTACTTC.

The gene calls are TRBV7-6 and TRBJ1-1, with a possible D match to TRBD1 (5 bases). CDR3 length: 14 residues. The germline V and J ends were trimmed by 6 bases and 4 bases, with 15 bases remaining between them. Germline CDR1 reads SGHVS; CDR2 reads FNYEAQ. As DNA, the CDR3 is TGTGCCAGCAGGTCAGGGTATTTGAGCACTGAAGCTTTCTTT. Protein sequence: CASRSGYLSTEAFF.

This chain connects TRBV28 to TRBJ2-5, with a tentative D call TRBD2 (6 bases). Trimming removed 3 bases from V and 7 bases from J, with 18 bases in between. CDR1 and CDR2 from the germline V gene are MDHEN and SYDVKM. This CDR3 has 15 residues. The CDR3, as DNA: TGTGCCAGCAGTTTCAGCGGGCTGGGTTGGGGGACCCAGTACTTC. Translating it yields CASSFSGLGWGTQYF.

This chain connects TRBV28 to TRBJ1-1; perhaps TRBD1 as D (6 bases). V lost 6 bases and J 3 bases, leaving 23 bases between the germline ends. The CDR3 runs 17 residues. Looked up from germline, CDR1 is MDHEN and CDR2 is SYDVKM. This CDR3 reads CASSPRRGSSRDTEAFF. Here the CDR3 DNA reads TGTGCCAGCAGCCCCCGCAGGGGAAGTTCCCGGGACACTGAAGCTTTCTTT.

The chain couples TRBV10-3 to TRBJ1-5; a weak D match, TRBD1 (6 bases). The germline CDR1 and CDR2 sequences are ENHRY and SYGVKD. With 2 bases removed from V and 1 base from J, the gap between germline ends came to 9 bases. This CDR3 has 15 amino acids. The CDR3 nucleotides are TGTGCCATCAGTGAGGAGGGGGGGAGCAATCAGCCCCAGCATTTT. Encoded protein: CAISEEGGSNQPQHF.

The genes are TRBV27 and TRBJ1-1, with TRBD1 as a possible D gene (5 bases). This CDR3 is 15 amino acids long. The germline CDR1 and CDR2 sequences are MNHEY and SMNVEV (reference sequence). Trimming cost V 5 bases and J 1 base, with 14 bases left between them. CDR3 sequence (DNA): TGTGCCAGCAGTCCGACGTACAGGTCGAACACTGAAGCTTTCTTT. Translated, it gives CASSPTYRSNTEAFF.

The J gene is TRBJ1-5, the V gene TRBV27; perhaps TRBD1 as D (5 bases). Germline CDR1 and CDR2: MNHEY and SMNVEV (reference sequence). The CDR3 loop spans 13 amino acids. Trimming took off 3 bases at V and 6 bases at J, with 9 bases between the two ends. The CDR3 DNA reads as TGTGCCAGCAGTTTTCGGAGGGGTCAGCCCCAGCATTTT. The encoded protein is CASSFRRGQPQHF.

The chain joins TRBV18 to TRBJ1-1; D remains ambiguous. The CDR3 sequence is 13 residues long. V gave up 3 bases and J gave up 5 bases, with 10 bases separating them. Germline assignment: CDR1 KGHSH and CDR2 LQKENI. The CDR3, as DNA: TGTGCCAGCTCACCCCAAGGGAGAACTGAAGCTTTCTTT. Protein sequence: CASSPQGRTEAFF.